The present T cell receptor (beta chain) was sequenced within a study of cytomegalovirus exposure and HLA in healthy donors. J gave up 5 bases and V 5 bases, and 9 bases lay outside the gene matches. The germline V gene has CDR1 SGHRS and CDR2 YFSETQ. The CDR3 length is 14 residues. This clone was observed a few times. Its antigen is as yet unknown. PCR was performed using 60 Vbeta and 13 Jbeta primers. Repertoires were generated with immunoSEQ multiplex PCR, while TCRdb's copy carries only in-frame clones and drops some. The sample has about 180,000 clones, about 80% seen once. Notes on the study in general: In a later analysis, a missense DCLRE1C variant was linked to TCR beta V- and J-gene trimming.

V gene TRBV5-1 combines with J gene TRBJ2-7; TRBD1 matches 8 bases. This TCR was sampled from a man aged 35 to 55 in good health and CMV-seropositive. The sample comprised PBMCs. In nucleotides, the CDR3 is TGCGCCAGCAGAGCGGACAGGGTGTTCGACGAGCAGTACTTC. Protein sequence: CASRADRVFDEQYF.